This T cell receptor beta chain was obtained from a study of cytomegalovirus exposure and HLA in healthy donors. PCR used 60 Vbeta primers and 13 Jbeta primers. TCRdb keeps only in-frame clones here, not all; method: immunoSEQ multiplex PCR. The table shows 77,000 or so clones, with about 79% occurring only once. Per germline, CDR1 MNHEY and CDR2 SVGAGI. The CDR3 is made up of 13 amino acids. V was shortened by 0 bases and J by 8 bases, with 5 bases between the two germline ends. The sequence came from a man in his forties in good health and CMV-seronegative. The sequencing input was PBMCs. V usage is TRBV6-5 and J usage is TRBJ1-6; D gene unclear. CDR3 amino acids: CASSYSGYSPLHF. The CDR3 DNA follows: TGTGCCAGCAGTTACTCGGGCTATTCACCCCTCCACTTT.